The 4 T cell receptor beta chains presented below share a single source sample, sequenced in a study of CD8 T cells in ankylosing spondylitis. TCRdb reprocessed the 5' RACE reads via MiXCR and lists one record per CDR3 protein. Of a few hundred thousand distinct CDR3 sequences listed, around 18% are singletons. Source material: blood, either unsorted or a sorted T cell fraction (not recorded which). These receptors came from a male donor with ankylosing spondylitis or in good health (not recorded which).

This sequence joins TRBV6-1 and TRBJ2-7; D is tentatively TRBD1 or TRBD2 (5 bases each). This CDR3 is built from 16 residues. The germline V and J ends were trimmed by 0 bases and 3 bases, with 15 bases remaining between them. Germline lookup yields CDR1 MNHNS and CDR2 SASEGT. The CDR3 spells CASSEAGEQTNYEQYV. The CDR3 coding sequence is TGTGCCAGCAGTGAAGCGGGGGAACAGACCAACTACGAGCAGTACGTC.

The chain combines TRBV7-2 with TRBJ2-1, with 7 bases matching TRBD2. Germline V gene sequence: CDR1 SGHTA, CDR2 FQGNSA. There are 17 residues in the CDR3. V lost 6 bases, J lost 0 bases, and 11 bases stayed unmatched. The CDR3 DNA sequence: TGTGCCAGCAGACGTAGTTTTTGGGAGGGCTCCTACAATGAGCAGTTCTTC. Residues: CASRRSFWEGSYNEQFF.

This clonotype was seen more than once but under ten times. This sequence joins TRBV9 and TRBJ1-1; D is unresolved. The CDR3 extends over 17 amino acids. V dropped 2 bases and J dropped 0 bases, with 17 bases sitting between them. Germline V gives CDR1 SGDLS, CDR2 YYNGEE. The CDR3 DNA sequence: TGTGCCAGCAGCGTTTCCCAGGCAGGCCCGATGAACACTGAAGCTTTCTTT. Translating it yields CASSVSQAGPMNTEAFF.

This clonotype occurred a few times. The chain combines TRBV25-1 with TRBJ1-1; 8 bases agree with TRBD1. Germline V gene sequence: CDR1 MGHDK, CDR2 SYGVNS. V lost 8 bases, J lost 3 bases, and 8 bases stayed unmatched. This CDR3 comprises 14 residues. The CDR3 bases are TGTGCCAGCGAGTGGACAGGGCGGGACACTGAAGCTTTCTTT. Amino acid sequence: CASEWTGRDTEAFF.